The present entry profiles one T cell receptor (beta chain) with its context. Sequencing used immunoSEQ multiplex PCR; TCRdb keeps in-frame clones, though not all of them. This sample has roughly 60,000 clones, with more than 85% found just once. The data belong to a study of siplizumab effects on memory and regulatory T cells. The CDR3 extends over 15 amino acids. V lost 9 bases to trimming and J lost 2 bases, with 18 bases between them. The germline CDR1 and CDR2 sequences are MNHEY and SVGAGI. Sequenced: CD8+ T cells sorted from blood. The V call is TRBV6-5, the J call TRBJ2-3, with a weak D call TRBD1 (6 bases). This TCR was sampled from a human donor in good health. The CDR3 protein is CASHSAGAVTDTQYF. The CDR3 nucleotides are TGTGCCAGTCACTCGGCAGGGGCCGTCACAGATACGCAGTATTTT.